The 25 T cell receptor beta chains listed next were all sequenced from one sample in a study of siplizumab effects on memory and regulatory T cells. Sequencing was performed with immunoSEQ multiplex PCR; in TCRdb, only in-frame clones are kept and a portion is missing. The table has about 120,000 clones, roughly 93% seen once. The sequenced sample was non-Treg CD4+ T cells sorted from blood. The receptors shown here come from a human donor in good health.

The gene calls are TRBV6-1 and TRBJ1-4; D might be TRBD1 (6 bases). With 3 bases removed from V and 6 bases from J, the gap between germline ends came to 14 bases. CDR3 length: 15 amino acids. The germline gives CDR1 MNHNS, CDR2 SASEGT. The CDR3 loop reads CASSEGGPMHEKLFF. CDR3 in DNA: TGTGCCAGCAGTGAGGGGGGGCCGATGCATGAAAAACTGTTTTTT.

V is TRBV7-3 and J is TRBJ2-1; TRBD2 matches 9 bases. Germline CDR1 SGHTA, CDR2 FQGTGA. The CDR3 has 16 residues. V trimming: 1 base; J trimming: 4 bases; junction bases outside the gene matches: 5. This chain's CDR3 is CASSLKFSGGYNEQFF. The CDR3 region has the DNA TGTGCCAGCAGCTTAAAATTTAGCGGGGGTTACAATGAGCAGTTCTTC.

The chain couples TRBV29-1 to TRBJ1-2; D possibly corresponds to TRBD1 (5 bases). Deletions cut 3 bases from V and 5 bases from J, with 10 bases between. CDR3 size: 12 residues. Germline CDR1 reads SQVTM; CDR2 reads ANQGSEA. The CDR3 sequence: CSVDGTEYGYTF. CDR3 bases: TGCAGCGTTGACGGGACTGAATATGGCTACACCTTC.

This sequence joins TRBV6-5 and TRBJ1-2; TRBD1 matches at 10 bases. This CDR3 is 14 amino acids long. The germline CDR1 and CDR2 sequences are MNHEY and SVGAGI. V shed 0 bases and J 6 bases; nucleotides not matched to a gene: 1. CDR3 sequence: CASSYSTGGDGYTF. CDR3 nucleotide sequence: TGTGCCAGCAGTTACTCGACAGGGGGCGATGGCTACACCTTC.

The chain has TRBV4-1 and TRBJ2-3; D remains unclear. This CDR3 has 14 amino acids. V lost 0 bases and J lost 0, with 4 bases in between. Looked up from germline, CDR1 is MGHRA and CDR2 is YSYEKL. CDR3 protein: CASSQDGSTDTQYF. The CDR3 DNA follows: TGCGCCAGCAGCCAAGACGGCAGCACAGATACGCAGTATTTT.

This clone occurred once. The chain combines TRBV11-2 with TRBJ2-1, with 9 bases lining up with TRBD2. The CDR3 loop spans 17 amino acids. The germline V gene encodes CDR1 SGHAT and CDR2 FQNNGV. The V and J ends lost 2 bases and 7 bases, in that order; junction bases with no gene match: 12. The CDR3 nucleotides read TGTGCCAGCAGCTTACTGTGGCGGGGGGGGATGAGAAATGAGCAGTTCTTC. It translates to CASSLLWRGGMRNEQFF. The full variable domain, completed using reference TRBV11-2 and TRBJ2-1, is EAGVAQSPRYKIIEKRQSVAFWCNPISGHATLYWYQQILGQGPKLLIQFQNNGVVDDSQLPKDRFSAERLKGVDSTLKIQPAKLEDSAVYLCASSLLWRGGMRNEQFFGPGTRLTVL.

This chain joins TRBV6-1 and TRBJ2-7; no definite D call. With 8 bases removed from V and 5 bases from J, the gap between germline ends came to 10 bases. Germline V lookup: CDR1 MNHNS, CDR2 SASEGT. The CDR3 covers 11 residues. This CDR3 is CASSHYHEQYF. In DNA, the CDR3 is TGTGCCAGCTCCCACTACCACGAGCAGTACTTC.

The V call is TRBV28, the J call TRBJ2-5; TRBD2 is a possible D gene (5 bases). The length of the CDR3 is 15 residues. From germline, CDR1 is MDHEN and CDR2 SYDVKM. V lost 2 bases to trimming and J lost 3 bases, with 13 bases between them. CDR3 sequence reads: CASSLRLAGKETQYF. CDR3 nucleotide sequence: TGTGCCAGCAGTTTAAGGCTGGCGGGTAAAGAGACCCAGTACTTC. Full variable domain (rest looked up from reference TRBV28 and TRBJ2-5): DVKVTQSSRYLVKRTGEKVFLECVQDMDHENMFWYRQDPGLGLRLIYFSYDVKMKEKGDIPEGYSVSREKKERFSLILESASTNQTSMYLCASSLRLAGKETQYFGPGTRLLVL.

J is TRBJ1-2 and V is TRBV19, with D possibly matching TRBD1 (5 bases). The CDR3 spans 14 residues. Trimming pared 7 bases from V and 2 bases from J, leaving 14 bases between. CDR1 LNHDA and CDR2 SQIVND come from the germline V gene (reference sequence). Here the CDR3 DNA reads TGTGCCAGTACCCTCGGGGGTGGGAACTATGGCTACACCTTC. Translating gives CASTLGGGNYGYTF. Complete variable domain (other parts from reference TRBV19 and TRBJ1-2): DGGITQSPKYLFRKEGQNVTLSCEQNLNHDAMYWYRQDPGQGLRLIYYSQIVNDFQKGDIAEGYSVSREKKESFPLTVTSAQKNPTAFYLCASTLGGGNYGYTFGSGTRLTVV.

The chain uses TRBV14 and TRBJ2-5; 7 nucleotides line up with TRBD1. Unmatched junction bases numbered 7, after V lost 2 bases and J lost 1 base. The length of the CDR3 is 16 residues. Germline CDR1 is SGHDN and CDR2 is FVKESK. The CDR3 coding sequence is TGTGCCAGCAGCCAACCAAGACAGGGAGCCCAAGAGACCCAGTACTTC. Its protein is CASSQPRQGAQETQYF.

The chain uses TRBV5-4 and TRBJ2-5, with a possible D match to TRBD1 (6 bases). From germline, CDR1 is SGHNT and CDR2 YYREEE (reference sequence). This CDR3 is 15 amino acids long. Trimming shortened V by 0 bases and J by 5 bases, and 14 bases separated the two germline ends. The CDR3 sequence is CASSLEQGPRETQYF. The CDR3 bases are TGTGCCAGCAGCTTGGAACAGGGACCCCGGGAGACCCAGTACTTC. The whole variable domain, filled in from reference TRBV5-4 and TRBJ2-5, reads ETGVTQSPTHLIKTRGQQVTLRCSSQSGHNTVSWYQQALGQGPQFIFQYYREEENGRGNFPPRFSGLQFPNYSSELNVNALELDDSALYLCASSLEQGPRETQYFGPGTRLLVL.

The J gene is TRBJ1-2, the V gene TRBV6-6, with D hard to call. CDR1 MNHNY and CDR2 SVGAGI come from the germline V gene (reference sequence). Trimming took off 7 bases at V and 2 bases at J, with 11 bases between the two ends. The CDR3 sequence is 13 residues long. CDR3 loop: CASIQPGNYGYTF. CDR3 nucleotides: TGTGCCAGCATCCAACCGGGGAACTATGGCTACACCTTC.

The CDR3 region is CASSPRTGYNEKLFF. The CDR3 nucleotides are TGTGCCAGCAGTCCCCGGACAGGGTACAATGAAAAACTGTTTTTT. The chain carries TRBV6-1 and TRBJ1-4; 8 positions match TRBD1. Germline values: CDR1 MNHNS, CDR2 SASEGT. The V gene end was trimmed by 5 bases and the J gene end by 5 bases; junction bases not matched to a gene: 7. This CDR3 comprises 15 residues.

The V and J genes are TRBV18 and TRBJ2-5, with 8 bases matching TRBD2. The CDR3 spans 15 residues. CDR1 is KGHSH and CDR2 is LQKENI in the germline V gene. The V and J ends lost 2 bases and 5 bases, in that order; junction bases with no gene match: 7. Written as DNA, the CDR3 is TGTGCCAGCTCACCATGGCGGGGGGCCTTTGAGACCCAGTACTTC. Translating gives CASSPWRGAFETQYF.

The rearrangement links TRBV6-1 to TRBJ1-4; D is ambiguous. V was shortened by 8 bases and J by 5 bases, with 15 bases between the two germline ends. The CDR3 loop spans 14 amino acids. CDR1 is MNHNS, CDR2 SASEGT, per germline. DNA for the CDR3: TGTGCCAGCCTCCAGAGCAGAGGCAATGAAAAACTGTTTTTT. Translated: CASLQSRGNEKLFF.

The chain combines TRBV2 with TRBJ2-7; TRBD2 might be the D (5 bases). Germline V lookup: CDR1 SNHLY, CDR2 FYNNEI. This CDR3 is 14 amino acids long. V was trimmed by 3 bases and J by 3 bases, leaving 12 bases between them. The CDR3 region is CASSDAQRDYEQYF. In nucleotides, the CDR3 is TGTGCCAGCAGTGACGCACAGAGGGACTACGAGCAGTACTTC.

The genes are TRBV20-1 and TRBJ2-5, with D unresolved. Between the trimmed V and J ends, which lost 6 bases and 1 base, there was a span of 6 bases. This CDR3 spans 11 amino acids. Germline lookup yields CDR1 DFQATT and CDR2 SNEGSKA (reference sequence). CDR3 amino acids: CSAHAQETQYF. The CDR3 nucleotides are TGCAGTGCGCACGCCCAAGAGACCCAGTACTTC.

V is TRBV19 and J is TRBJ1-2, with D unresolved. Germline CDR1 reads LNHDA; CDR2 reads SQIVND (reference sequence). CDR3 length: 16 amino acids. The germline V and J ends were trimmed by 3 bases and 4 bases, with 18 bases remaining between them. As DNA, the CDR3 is TGTGCCAGTAGTATTTTCTTTGGCGTCCCGTCCTATGGCTACACCTTC. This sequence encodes CASSIFFGVPSYGYTF.

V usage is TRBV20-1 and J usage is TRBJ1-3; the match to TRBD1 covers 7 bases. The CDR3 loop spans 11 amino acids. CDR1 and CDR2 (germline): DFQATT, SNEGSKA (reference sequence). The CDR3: CRIDREDTIYF. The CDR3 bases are TGCAGAATAGACAGGGAGGACACCATATATTTT.

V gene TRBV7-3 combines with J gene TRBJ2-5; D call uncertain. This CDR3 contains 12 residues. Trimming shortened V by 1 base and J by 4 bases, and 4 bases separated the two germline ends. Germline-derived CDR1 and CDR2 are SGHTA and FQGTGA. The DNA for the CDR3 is TGTGCCAGCAGCTTAATTGGAGAGACCCAGTACTTC. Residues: CASSLIGETQYF.

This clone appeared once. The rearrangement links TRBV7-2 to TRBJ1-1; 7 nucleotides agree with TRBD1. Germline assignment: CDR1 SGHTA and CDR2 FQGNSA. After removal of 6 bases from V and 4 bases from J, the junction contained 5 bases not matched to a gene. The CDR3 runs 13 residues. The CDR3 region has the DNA TGTGCCAGCAGGCGTCAGGGGGGCACTGAAGCTTTCTTT. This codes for CASRRQGGTEAFF. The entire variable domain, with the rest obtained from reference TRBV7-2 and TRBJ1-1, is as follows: GAGVSQSPSNKVTEKGKDVELRCDPISGHTALYWYRQSLGQGLEFLIYFQGNSAPDKSGLPSDRFSAERTGGSVSTLTIQRTQQEDSAVYLCASRRQGGTEAFFGQGTRLTVV.

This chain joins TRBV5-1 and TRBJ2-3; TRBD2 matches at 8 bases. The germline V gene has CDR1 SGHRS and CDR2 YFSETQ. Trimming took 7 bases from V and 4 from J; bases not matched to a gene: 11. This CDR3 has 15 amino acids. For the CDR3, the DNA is TGCGCCAGCGCCCAGACCGGGACTAGTTCAGATACGCAGTATTTT. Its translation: CASAQTGTSSDTQYF.

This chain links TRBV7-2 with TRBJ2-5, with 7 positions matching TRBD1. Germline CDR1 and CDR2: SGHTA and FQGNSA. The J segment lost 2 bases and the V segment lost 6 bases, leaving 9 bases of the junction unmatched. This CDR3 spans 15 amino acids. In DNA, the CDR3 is TGTGCCAGCAGGTCTAACAGGGGCAGACAAGAGACCCAGTACTTC. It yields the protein CASRSNRGRQETQYF.

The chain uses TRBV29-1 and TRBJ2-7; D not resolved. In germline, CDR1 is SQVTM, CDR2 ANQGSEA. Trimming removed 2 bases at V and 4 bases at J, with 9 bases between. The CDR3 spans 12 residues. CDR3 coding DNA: TGCAGCGTTGAAAGGGAAGGGTACGAGCAGTACTTC. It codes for CSVEREGYEQYF.

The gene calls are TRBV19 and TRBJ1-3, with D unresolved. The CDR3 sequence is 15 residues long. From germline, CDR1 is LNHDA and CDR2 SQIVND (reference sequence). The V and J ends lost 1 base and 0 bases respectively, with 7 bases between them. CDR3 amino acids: CASSIGQFSGNTIYF. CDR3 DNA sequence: TGTGCCAGTAGTATAGGCCAGTTCTCTGGAAACACCATATATTTT.